This TCR beta chain was retrieved from a study of metastatic and nonmetastatic thyroid tumors (dated by TCRdb to the early 2020s). Turning to the overall study: For patients with malignant and with benign thyroid disease, the researchers compared repertoires between peripheral blood samples and tumor or nodule tissue samples.

Before undergoing thyroid surgery, none of the patients had been given any kind of treatment. The study retrospectively analysed patient clinical samples collected from the early 2010s to the late 2010s using T-cell receptor beta sequencing. The method was PCR. Sequencing was carried out with an Illumina HiSeq 4000. High-throughput sequencing was used to profile the TCR beta-chain CDR3 region of each patient. In the source study's methods: A classifier to discriminate distant-metastatic papillary thyroid cancer patients was built from CDR3 differences across clinicopathological groups. The Shannon index was used to measure repertoire diversity, and the Morisita-Horn index was used to measure how similar tumor and blood repertoires were. The public reads were quality trimmed at Q25 with fastp and then assembled into clones with MiXCR by TCRdb, keeping productive beta chains. These V and J calls originate from TCRdb's pipeline instead of the authors' own analysis. Across this sample there are about 40,000 clones, with under 20% seen only once. In total, the top ten clones hold roughly 13% of the sample.

General study outcomes and caveats: TCR beta diversity was reported as significantly higher in malignant tumors than in benign nodules, in both blood and tumor samples.

The CDR3 sequence holds 16 residues, the cysteine and phenylalanine included. CDR3 DNA is the only sequence kept; it has 48 bases, read in frame from the first base. CDR1 and CDR2 are drawn from the germline V gene (reference sequence): SGHNT, YYREEE. A distance of 17 bases separates the germline ends of V and J, which lose 2 bases and 3 bases respectively. About this clone: There is no known antigen for this receptor. It has no much larger one-base neighbor in the sample; base qualities were not kept.

Material for sequencing was tumor tissue. This sequence originates from a female donor with papillary thyroid cancer or a benign thyroid nodule (not recorded which). Some clones in this sample may be carry-over from other donors' samples. The chain is assembled from TRBV5-4 and TRBJ2-5; the D gene assignment is ambiguous. Here is the DNA: TGTGCCAGCAGCTTAGGGCCCTCCCCGGCGGAAGAGACCCAGTACTTC. This encodes CASSLGPSPAEETQYF. When the CDR3 is completed using the reference TRBV5-4 and TRBJ2-5 genes on either side, the full variable domain is ETGVTQSPTHLIKTRGQQVTLRCSSQSGHNTVSWYQQALGQGPQFIFQYYREEENGRGNFPPRFSGLQFPNYSSELNVNALELDDSALYLCASSLGPSPAEETQYFGPGTRLLVL.